The rows below give T cell receptor beta chains drawn from one sample of a study of CD8 T cells in ankylosing spondylitis. One entry per CDR3 protein results from TCRdb running MiXCR on the 5' RACE reads. This sample has fewer than 450,000 distinct CDR3 sequences, with roughly 15% found just once. Material for sequencing was blood, either unsorted or a sorted T cell fraction (not recorded which). These receptors came from a male donor with ankylosing spondylitis. Both conserved end residues are part of each CDR3. Clone size appears in some rows only: once, few, many, or a class for an expanded clone.

cdr3_aa: CASSVGQSASNYGYTF
cdr3_length: 16
j_call: TRBJ1-2
clone_size: -
v_call: TRBV9

cdr3_aa: CATSEGRETQYF
cdr3_length: 12
j_call: TRBJ2-5
clone_size: -
v_call: TRBV24-1

cdr3_aa: CASSFGGSGVRSTGELFF
cdr3_length: 18
j_call: TRBJ2-2
clone_size: few
v_call: TRBV5-1

cdr3_aa: CASSRVFSGELFF
cdr3_length: 13
j_call: TRBJ2-2
clone_size: few
v_call: TRBV7-3

cdr3_aa: CASTKSMSLNTEAFF
cdr3_length: 15
j_call: TRBJ1-1
clone_size: few
v_call: TRBV7-8

cdr3_aa: CASREEGYEQYF
cdr3_length: 12
j_call: TRBJ2-7
clone_size: -
v_call: TRBV25-1

cdr3_aa: CASSFMQGRPIQYF
cdr3_length: 14
j_call: TRBJ2-4
clone_size: few
v_call: TRBV28

cdr3_aa: CASSRPLGPQQETQYF
cdr3_length: 16
j_call: TRBJ2-5
clone_size: few
v_call: TRBV7-8

cdr3_aa: CSARGRAGGTPWVTDTQYF
cdr3_length: 19
j_call: TRBJ2-3
clone_size: -
v_call: TRBV20-1

cdr3_aa: CASSRHEGDEQYF
cdr3_length: 13
j_call: TRBJ2-7
clone_size: few
v_call: TRBV18

cdr3_aa: CASSVLGEFTDTQYF
cdr3_length: 15
j_call: TRBJ2-3
clone_size: -
v_call: TRBV9

cdr3_aa: CASSQDTQKTQYF
cdr3_length: 13
j_call: TRBJ2-5
clone_size: once
v_call: TRBV4-2

cdr3_aa: CASSYSKGGVQETQYF
cdr3_length: 16
j_call: TRBJ2-5
clone_size: -
v_call: TRBV6-5

cdr3_aa: CASRGQPATNEKLFF
cdr3_length: 15
j_call: TRBJ1-4
clone_size: few
v_call: TRBV2

cdr3_aa: CASSARSSGNYNEQFF
cdr3_length: 16
j_call: TRBJ2-1
clone_size: few
v_call: TRBV5-6

cdr3_aa: CAWNGLRVSGELFF
cdr3_length: 14
j_call: TRBJ2-2
clone_size: -
v_call: TRBV30

cdr3_aa: CSVEDRRDRGRETQYF
cdr3_length: 16
j_call: TRBJ2-5
clone_size: -
v_call: TRBV29-1